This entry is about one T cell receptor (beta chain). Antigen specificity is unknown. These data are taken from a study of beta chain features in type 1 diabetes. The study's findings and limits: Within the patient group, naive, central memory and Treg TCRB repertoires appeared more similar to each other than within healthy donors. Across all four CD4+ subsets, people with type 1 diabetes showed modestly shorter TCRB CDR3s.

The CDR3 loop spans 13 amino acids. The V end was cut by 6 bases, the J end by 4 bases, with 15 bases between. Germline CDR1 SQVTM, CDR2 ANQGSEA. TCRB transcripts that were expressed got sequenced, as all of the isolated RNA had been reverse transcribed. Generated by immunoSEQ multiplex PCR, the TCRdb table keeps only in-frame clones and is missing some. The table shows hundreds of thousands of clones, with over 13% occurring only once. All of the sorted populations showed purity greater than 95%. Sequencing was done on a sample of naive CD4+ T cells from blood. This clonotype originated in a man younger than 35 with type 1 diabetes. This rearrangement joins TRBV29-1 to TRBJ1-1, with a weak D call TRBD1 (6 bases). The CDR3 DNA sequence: TGCAGCGTCACAGGGTCTGGGGGCACTGAAGCTTTCTTT. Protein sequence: CSVTGSGGTEAFF.